A selection of T cell receptor beta chains follows, all from one sample in a study of blood T cell repertoires in COVID-19. Assay: immunoSEQ multiplex PCR; the TCRdb copy retains only in-frame clones and omits some. This sample has 110,000 or so clones, with roughly 80% found just once. The sequenced sample was peripheral blood. The receptors originated from a man aged 50 or older with acute or convalescent COVID-19. The conserved cysteine and the conserved F or W are not part of the CDR3 here. Only part of the rows carry a size: once, few, many, or a class if the clone is expanded.

cdr3_aa: AWTLYKNTEAF; clone_size: few; v_call: TRBV30
cdr3_aa: ASSLSGRRGYT; clone_size: NA; v_call: TRBV27
cdr3_aa: SVERWVGDTEAF; clone_size: NA; v_call: TRBV29-1
cdr3_aa: ASSLVTSGGVNTDTQY; clone_size: NA; v_call: TRBV7-2
cdr3_aa: ASSLVGGAPTDTQY; clone_size: NA; v_call: TRBV5-1
cdr3_aa: ASSFGQGRQPQH; clone_size: NA; v_call: TRBV19
cdr3_aa: ASSPGGGYNGYT; clone_size: NA; v_call: TRBV3-1/TRBV3-2
cdr3_aa: ASSPMAGNTGELF; clone_size: once; v_call: TRBV5-1
cdr3_aa: ASSRADNSPLH; clone_size: few; v_call: TRBV4-1
cdr3_aa: ASSQGARGVWDTQY; clone_size: NA; v_call: TRBV4-1
cdr3_aa: ASKLPGASNQPQH; clone_size: NA; v_call: TRBV28
cdr3_aa: ASSRNTGGYNEQF; clone_size: NA; v_call: TRBV6-5
cdr3_aa: ASSRHGGTGADYGYT; clone_size: NA; v_call: TRBV5-1
cdr3_aa: SVPGTVYNEQF; clone_size: few; v_call: TRBV29-1
cdr3_aa: ASTPDWGRVTDTQY; clone_size: NA; v_call: TRBV19
cdr3_aa: ASSHDNYGASGANVLT; clone_size: NA; v_call: TRBV4-1
cdr3_aa: ASSLSGGGNYGYT; clone_size: NA; v_call: TRBV27
cdr3_aa: ASSYTGDPNQPQH; clone_size: NA; v_call: TRBV7-8
cdr3_aa: ASRTVWDNSPLH; clone_size: NA; v_call: TRBV19
cdr3_aa: AWGQDRAGGYT; clone_size: once; v_call: TRBV30
cdr3_aa: AINLQGTGELF; clone_size: NA; v_call: TRBV12-3/TRBV12-4
cdr3_aa: ASSGGSDTQY; clone_size: NA; v_call: TRBV5-1
cdr3_aa: ASSSQGAYNEQF; clone_size: few; v_call: TRBV28
cdr3_aa: SVGTVNYGYT; clone_size: NA; v_call: TRBV29-1
cdr3_aa: ASKKGTGLREQY; clone_size: few; v_call: TRBV2
cdr3_aa: ASSPKFISGLAGGNYEQY; clone_size: few; v_call: TRBV3-1/TRBV3-2
cdr3_aa: AIRDRASEQY; clone_size: NA; v_call: TRBV10-3
cdr3_aa: ASSSNVRGSNQPQH; clone_size: once; v_call: TRBV5-6
cdr3_aa: ASSPSRWGGQSTDTQY; clone_size: NA; v_call: TRBV7-6
cdr3_aa: ASRTDRGPLQPQH; clone_size: NA; v_call: TRBV6-5
cdr3_aa: ASSLLLAGDQETQY; clone_size: NA; v_call: TRBV5-1
cdr3_aa: ASSLTAGYGYT; clone_size: NA; v_call: TRBV5-1
cdr3_aa: ASSLGHRVDYGYT; clone_size: NA; v_call: TRBV5-8
cdr3_aa: ASSPRQGWANTEAF; clone_size: NA; v_call: TRBV19
cdr3_aa: ASSWDRITSTDTQY; clone_size: NA; v_call: TRBV5-6
cdr3_aa: ASSFTDRIAKNIQY; clone_size: few; v_call: TRBV11-2
cdr3_aa: ASSFTSRSGELF; clone_size: NA; v_call: TRBV7-2
cdr3_aa: SASRGNEAF; clone_size: few; v_call: TRBV20-1
cdr3_aa: ASSRTVRTEAF; clone_size: NA; v_call: TRBV5-5
cdr3_aa: ASSFQTHTGGYT; clone_size: NA; v_call: TRBV28
cdr3_aa: ASSLSPQSGELF; clone_size: NA; v_call: TRBV7-3
cdr3_aa: ASSIAGPNYGYT; clone_size: NA; v_call: TRBV19
cdr3_aa: ASSEHQGGTEAF; clone_size: NA; v_call: TRBV6-1
cdr3_aa: AWSVQGPFYGYT; clone_size: NA; v_call: TRBV30
cdr3_aa: SVEVWREGPNYGYT; clone_size: NA; v_call: TRBV29-1
cdr3_aa: ASSLYSAGGEKLF; clone_size: NA; v_call: TRBV28
cdr3_aa: ASSVGPTGQPQH; clone_size: NA; v_call: TRBV9
cdr3_aa: ASSFQGGDEQY; clone_size: NA; v_call: TRBV5-1
cdr3_aa: ASSNPQTSASTDTQY; clone_size: NA; v_call: TRBV19
cdr3_aa: ASSLGQTEAF; clone_size: NA; v_call: TRBV12-3/TRBV12-4
cdr3_aa: ASSSHETDSGEQY; clone_size: NA; v_call: TRBV28
cdr3_aa: ASTRTGMNYGYT; clone_size: NA; v_call: TRBV6-5
cdr3_aa: ASSQGGTGGNSPLH; clone_size: NA; v_call: TRBV3-1/TRBV3-2
cdr3_aa: ASSLIGSRLF; clone_size: NA; v_call: TRBV5-1
cdr3_aa: ASSVGDSNTEAF; clone_size: NA; v_call: TRBV9
cdr3_aa: ASSLTGLSSGNTIY; clone_size: NA; v_call: TRBV11-2
cdr3_aa: ASSQDVYDRGLLRGYGYT; clone_size: NA; v_call: TRBV4-1
cdr3_aa: AWRETGVNYGYT; clone_size: NA; v_call: TRBV30
cdr3_aa: ASTAGTAGNTIY; clone_size: NA; v_call: TRBV3-1/TRBV3-2
cdr3_aa: ASSERTGGMRDQPQH; clone_size: NA; v_call: TRBV2